A single sample is the source of the 15 T cell receptor beta chains below, sequenced in a study of blood T cell repertoires in COVID-19. The data were produced by immunoSEQ multiplex PCR, yet TCRdb's version contains in-frame clones alone and is incomplete. The sample gives around 70,000 clones, around 90% of which show up once; about 9.8% is in the top ten. Sequences were obtained from peripheral blood. These receptors were taken from a human donor in a cohort sampled during active COVID-19.

The V and J genes are TRBV19 and TRBJ1-1; D is ambiguous. The CDR3 contains 14 residues. Trimming stripped 5 bases from V and 1 base from J, with 11 bases between. In germline, CDR1 is LNHDA, CDR2 SQIVND (reference sequence). The CDR3 DNA follows: TGTGCCAGTAGTCCTCCGGGAAGGAACACTGAAGCTTTCTTT. This codes for CASSPPGRNTEAFF.

On this clone: The junction departs from germline at one end; a sequencing error may be responsible. Other nucleotide sequences in the sample specify the same CDR3. The CDR3 nucleotides read TGTGCCAGCAGCTACAGGGACGGGGAGCTGTTTTTC. Its protein is CASSYRDGELFF. The rearrangement links TRBV11-3 to TRBJ2-2, with D maybe TRBD1 (6 bases). The germline CDR1 and CDR2 sequences are SGHNT and YENEEA. The CDR3 covers 12 residues. The full variable domain, its missing parts supplied by reference TRBV11-3 and TRBJ2-2, is EAGVVQSPRYKIIEKKQPVAFWCNPISGHNTLYWYLQNLGQGPELLIRYENEEAVDDSQLPKDRFSAERLKGVDSTLKIQPAELGDSAVYLCASSYRDGELFFGEGSRLTVL.

This chain links TRBV4-1 with TRBJ1-1; the D gene is possibly TRBD1 (5 bases). The CDR3 is 15 amino acids. The ends were cut back, 0 bases at V and 0 bases at J, with 8 bases in the middle. Per germline, CDR1 MGHRA and CDR2 YSYEKL. CDR3 in DNA: TGCGCCAGCAGCCAAGACGGGACTGTGAACACTGAAGCTTTCTTT. This sequence encodes CASSQDGTVNTEAFF.

The chain has TRBV19 and TRBJ2-5; a weak D match, TRBD1 (5 bases). This CDR3 contains 14 residues. Germline CDR1 LNHDA, CDR2 SQIVND (reference sequence). Trimming pared 3 bases from V and 1 base from J, leaving 9 bases between. CDR3 sequence reads: CASSIPGIQETQYF. The CDR3, as DNA: TGTGCCAGTAGTATCCCAGGGATCCAAGAGACCCAGTACTTC.

The chain employs TRBV28 and TRBJ2-2; 9 bases align to TRBD1. Germline V gene sequence: CDR1 MDHEN, CDR2 SYDVKM. After removal of 3 bases from V and 5 bases from J, the junction contained 4 bases not matched to a gene. CDR3 length: 15 amino acids. The DNA of the CDR3 is TGTGCCAGCAGTTTCAGACAGGGGGGGACCGGGGAGCTGTTTTTT. This codes for CASSFRQGGTGELFF. Looking up the rest from reference TRBV28 and TRBJ2-2 gives the full variable domain: DVKVTQSSRYLVKRTGEKVFLECVQDMDHENMFWYRQDPGLGLRLIYFSYDVKMKEKGDIPEGYSVSREKKERFSLILESASTNQTSMYLCASSFRQGGTGELFFGEGSRLTVL.

J is TRBJ2-3 and V is TRBV5-3; possible D gene TRBD2, 5 bases. TRBV5-3 is treated as an ORF (open reading frame) with a function not yet certain. Trimming shortened V by 1 base and J by 8 bases, and 17 bases separated the two germline ends. There are 15 residues in the CDR3. This CDR3 reads CARSLWTGNQVTQYF. As DNA, the CDR3 is TGTGCCAGAAGCTTGTGGACCGGGAATCAGGTTACGCAGTATTTT.

J is TRBJ2-2 and V is TRBV30, with D possibly matching TRBD1 (7 bases). Trimming removed 2 bases at V and 5 bases at J, with 15 bases between. Germline V gene data show CDR1 as GTSNPN and CDR2 as SVGIG (reference sequence). The CDR3 runs 15 residues. In DNA form, the CDR3 reads TGTGCCTGGAGTTTAGACAGGGCGGGGACCGGGGAGCTGTTTTTT. It is translated as CAWSLDRAGTGELFF.

The chain has TRBV6-5 and TRBJ2-7; 10 bases line up with TRBD1. The V segment lost 7 bases and the J segment 8 bases; nucleotides outside the gene matches: 11. Looked up from germline, CDR1 is MNHEY and CDR2 is SVGAGI. There are 14 residues in the CDR3. The CDR3 spells CASTPDRGRSQQYF. The CDR3 DNA reads as TGTGCCAGCACCCCTGACAGGGGGCGCTCTCAGCAGTACTTC.

A single count supports this clone. The chain links TRBV5-6 to TRBJ1-2; unclear D gene. The CDR3 covers 14 residues. Germline loops: CDR1 SGHDT, CDR2 YYEEEE. The V gene lost 1 base and the J gene lost 0 bases, with 7 bases spanning the gap. Written as DNA, the CDR3 is TGTGCCAGCAGCTTGAGCGGAGCTAACTATGGCTACACCTTC. Protein sequence: CASSLSGANYGYTF.

J is TRBJ2-1 and V is TRBV7-8; weak D call: TRBD2 (6 bases). V gave up 1 base and J gave up 4 bases, with 23 bases separating them. The V gene's germline CDR1 is SGHVS and CDR2 FQNEAQ. The CDR3 length is 19 residues. The CDR3 reads CASSLVIAVRDGRYNEQFF. CDR3 sequence (DNA): TGTGCCAGCAGCTTAGTTATAGCAGTGCGGGACGGACGATACAATGAGCAGTTCTTC.

This clone was observed a few times. The chain recombines TRBV3-1 (or the pseudogene TRBV3-2) with TRBJ1-6; a weak D match, TRBD1 (5 bases). CDR3 size: 14 residues. From germline, CDR1 is LGHDT and CDR2 YNNKEL (reference sequence). V lost 0 bases and J 10 bases, leaving 10 bases between the germline ends. The CDR3 protein is CASSQDQGGSPLHF. CDR3 DNA sequence: TGTGCCAGCAGCCAAGATCAGGGAGGCTCACCCCTCCACTTT.

This clone was seen only once. The chain has TRBV9 and TRBJ2-7, with a tentative D call TRBD1 (8 bases). The CDR3 covers 15 residues. Trimming took off 4 bases at V and 3 bases at J, with 17 bases between the two ends. Germline CDR1 and CDR2: SGDLS and YYNGEE. The CDR3 bases are TGTGCCAGCAGCCTAACAGGGGGGGCCATCTACGAGCAGTACTTC. This encodes CASSLTGGAIYEQYF.

The chain joins TRBV6-5 to TRBJ1-5, with D perhaps TRBD1 (5 bases). Germline V CDR1 and CDR2: MNHEY, SVGAGI. V was trimmed by 0 bases and J by 3 bases, leaving 12 bases between them. CDR3 length equals 16 residues. The CDR3 protein is CASSYSAGRTNQPQHF. The CDR3 region has the DNA TGTGCCAGCAGTTACTCCGCAGGGAGGACCAATCAGCCCCAGCATTTT.

The V gene is TRBV27, the J gene TRBJ2-2; 7 bases are a match to TRBD1. This CDR3 is built from 14 residues. The V and J ends lost 5 bases and 4 bases, in that order; junction bases with no gene match: 4. CDR1 is MNHEY, CDR2 SMNVEV, per germline (reference sequence). The CDR3 DNA follows: TGTGCCAGCAGTCCGGGACAGACCACCGGGGAGCTGTTTTTT. It specifies CASSPGQTTGELFF.

The chain links TRBV28 to TRBJ1-1; 7 bases agree with TRBD1. Unmatched junction bases numbered 6, after V lost 6 bases and J lost 5 bases. The CDR3 has 13 residues. CDR1 MDHEN and CDR2 SYDVKM come from the germline V gene. CDR3 residues: CASRKQGRTEAFF. As DNA, the CDR3 is TGTGCCAGCAGGAAACAGGGGAGGACTGAAGCTTTCTTT.